The 13 T cell receptor beta chains below were found in one sample sequenced in a study of beta chain features in type 1 diabetes. Expressed TCRB transcripts were sequenced after all isolated RNA was converted to cDNA. This table comes from immunoSEQ multiplex PCR, and its TCRdb copy is limited to in-frame clones, with some not included. Among just under 150,000 clones listed, about 10% were seen once. The sequencing sample was made of naive CD4+ T cells from blood. Source of these receptors: a man aged 18 to 29 in good health.

The J gene is TRBJ1-4, the V gene TRBV7-9, with 7 bases matching TRBD1. From germline, CDR1 is SEHNR and CDR2 FQNEAQ (reference sequence). CDR3 length: 15 amino acids. V was pared by 5 bases and J by 3 bases, with 6 bases of the junction left unmatched. In DNA, the CDR3 is TGTGCCAGCAGCCGACAGGGTCCGGCTAATGAAAAACTGTTTTTT. As protein: CASSRQGPANEKLFF.

The rearrangement links TRBV18 to TRBJ2-7; TRBD2 aligns across 8 bases. The J segment lost 3 bases and the V segment lost 8 bases, leaving 12 bases of the junction unmatched. Germline V lookup: CDR1 KGHSH, CDR2 LQKENI. The CDR3 has 15 residues. The chain's CDR3 is CASTFRGGSFYEQYF. In DNA, the CDR3 is TGTGCCAGCACCTTCCGGGGGGGGAGTTTCTACGAGCAGTACTTC.

This clone was recorded a few times. The chain has TRBV5-4 and TRBJ2-1, with D maybe TRBD1 (6 bases). Per germline, CDR1 SGHNT and CDR2 YYREEE (reference sequence). The CDR3 covers 14 residues. Trimming pared 1 base from V and 7 bases from J, leaving 12 bases between. CDR3 sequence: CASSLRPGANEQFF. In DNA, the CDR3 is TGTGCCAGCAGCTTGCGGCCAGGGGCGAATGAGCAGTTCTTC.

The chain employs TRBV6-5 and TRBJ1-2, with no clear D. The V and J ends lost 4 bases and 9 bases respectively, with 15 bases between them. The CDR3 sequence is 13 residues long. Per the germline V gene, CDR1 is MNHEY and CDR2 is SVGAGI. CDR3 protein: CASSSVASGSYTF. DNA of the CDR3: TGTGCCAGCAGTTCCGTAGCCAGCGGTAGCTACACCTTC.

The chain is built from TRBV30 and TRBJ1-1; TRBD1 agrees at 8 bases. The CDR3 has 14 amino acids. The trim removed 5 bases at V and 5 bases at J, leaving 10 bases unmatched. The germline V gene has CDR1 GTSNPN and CDR2 SVGIG (reference sequence). The CDR3 spells CAWGLDRVFTEAFF. CDR3 nucleotides: TGTGCCTGGGGCCTGGACAGGGTTTTTACTGAAGCTTTCTTT.

This clone was recorded a few times. The chain links TRBV5-1 to TRBJ2-5, with D maybe TRBD1 (5 bases). The V end was cut by 4 bases, the J end by 1 base, with 14 bases between. CDR3 size: 15 residues. Germline-derived CDR1 and CDR2 are SGHRS and YFSETQ. The CDR3 sequence is CASSQRQPPQETQYF. The CDR3 DNA reads as TGCGCCAGCAGCCAACGACAGCCACCCCAAGAGACCCAGTACTTC.

In DNA, the CDR3 is TGCGCCAGCAGCCGTCCGGGACAGTCCTACGAGCAGTACTTC. It yields the protein CASSRPGQSYEQYF. The J gene is TRBJ2-7, the V gene TRBV4-3; 7 positions match TRBD1. The CDR3 sequence is 14 residues long. V lost 4 bases to trimming and J lost 1 base; unmatched junction nucleotides: 4. Per the germline V gene, CDR1 is LGHNA and CDR2 is YSLEER.

On this clone: This specimen includes other DNA sequences encoding the same CDR3. The J gene is TRBJ2-5, the V gene TRBV7-3, with D tentatively TRBD1 (6 bases). Germline CDR1 is SGHTA and CDR2 is FQGTGA. The CDR3 runs 17 residues. V lost 5 bases to trimming and J lost 3 bases, with 22 bases between them. CDR3 region: CASSLSGQGAVKETQYF. The CDR3 DNA reads TGTGCCAGCAGCCTATCGGGACAAGGGGCGGTAAAAGAGACCCAGTACTTC. The full variable domain, rest sourced from reference TRBV7-3 and TRBJ2-5, is GAGVSQTPSNKVTEKGKYVELRCDPISGHTALYWYRQSLGQGPEFLIYFQGTGAADDSGLPNDRFFAVRPEGSVSTLKIQRTERGDSAVYLCASSLSGQGAVKETQYFGPGTRLLVL.

This clone appeared a few times. The gene calls are TRBV5-4 and TRBJ1-2, with D hard to call. Germline values: CDR1 SGHNT, CDR2 YYREEE (reference sequence). CDR3 length: 13 amino acids. V lost 4 bases, J lost 8 bases, and 15 bases lay in between. The CDR3 spells CASSLAVGEGYTF. In DNA form, the CDR3 reads TGTGCCAGCAGCCTTGCCGTCGGTGAAGGCTACACCTTC. The variable domain in full, with the rest retrieved from reference TRBV5-4 and TRBJ1-2, is ETGVTQSPTHLIKTRGQQVTLRCSSQSGHNTVSWYQQALGQGPQFIFQYYREEENGRGNFPPRFSGLQFPNYSSELNVNALELDDSALYLCASSLAVGEGYTFGSGTRLTVV.

This clone was seen only a few times. The chain has TRBV5-1 and TRBJ2-1; D remains unclear. The V end was cut by 3 bases, the J end by 10 bases, with 11 bases between. Germline V lookup: CDR1 SGHRS, CDR2 YFSETQ. The CDR3 length is 12 residues. CDR3 coding DNA: TGCGCCAGCAGCTACGACATCAAAGAGCAGTTCTTC. As protein: CASSYDIKEQFF.

The chain joins TRBV6-1 to TRBJ2-2; tentatively, D is TRBD1 (6 bases). The V gene lost 4 bases and the J gene lost 7 bases, with 19 bases spanning the gap. Germline lookup yields CDR1 MNHNS and CDR2 SASEGT. The CDR3 spans 16 residues. The CDR3 here is CASSGQDRWGDGELFF. CDR3 sequence (DNA): TGTGCCAGCAGTGGGCAGGACAGATGGGGTGACGGGGAGCTGTTTTTT.

The CDR3 nucleotides are TGCGCCAGCAGCCAACGACAGGGGGCAGAAGATACGCAGTATTTT. Translated: CASSQRQGAEDTQYF. This chain uses TRBV4-1 with TRBJ2-3; 10 bases are a match to TRBD1. V lost 2 bases to trimming and J lost 5 bases; unmatched junction nucleotides: 4. Germline-derived CDR1 and CDR2 are MGHRA and YSYEKL. The CDR3 has 15 residues.

With respect to this clone: One end of the junction fails to match germline, which may point to a read error. The CDR3 region is CASSQRGREGTDTQYF. In DNA, the CDR3 is TGCGCCAGCAGCCAGAGGGGGCGGGAAGGCACAGATACGCAGTATTTT. The rearrangement joins TRBV7-9 to TRBJ2-3; D perhaps matches TRBD1 (7 bases). Germline assignment: CDR1 SEHNR and CDR2 FQNEAQ (reference sequence). The CDR3 loop spans 16 amino acids.